The rows below give T cell receptor beta chains drawn from one sample of a study of early T cells in non-severe SARS-CoV-2 infection. TCRdb analysed the 5' RACE reads with MiXCR anew, one entry per CDR3 protein. The table lists some 46,000 distinct CDR3 sequences, roughly 6% of them singletons. Sequencing was done on a sample of whole blood. The receptors derive from an adult who was a healthcare worker with PCR-confirmed SARS-CoV-2 infection or an uninfected control (not recorded which). Each CDR3 is given with its conserved first and last residue. A D gene is named only where the DNA matches it firmly. Some rows mark clone size as missing; the rest say once, few, many or name a class of expanded clone.

J gene,D gene,clone size,V gene,CDR3 protein
TRBJ2-5,NA,once,TRBV7-3,CASSYRTCRQETQYF
TRBJ2-7,NA,NA,TRBV4-1,CASSQVGYEQYF
TRBJ2-3,NA,NA,TRBV11-2,CASSLSYFVDTQYF
TRBJ1-4,NA,few,TRBV10-3,CAISEGPTNEKLFF
TRBJ2-3,TRBD2,many,TRBV7-9,CASSLGLAADTQYF
TRBJ2-7,TRBD1,many,TRBV5-5,CASSLGQGPNEQYF
TRBJ1-1,TRBD1,few,TRBV6-6,CASSSRGANTEAFF
TRBJ2-1,NA,many,TRBV4-1,CASSQDVSGDYNEQFF
TRBJ1-1,NA,many,TRBV7-9,CASSRTYTEAFF
TRBJ2-3,NA,many,TRBV5-1,CASSFRTGSDTQYF
TRBJ2-7,TRBD1,NA,TRBV5-1,CGSSSGQSYEQYF
TRBJ2-1,NA,many,TRBV5-6,CASSLPDLKAYNEQFF
TRBJ1-6,NA,many,TRBV9,CASSVVSRDSPLHF
TRBJ1-1,NA,NA,TRBV5-1,CASMTDTGGTEAFF
TRBJ1-4,NA,many,TRBV4-1,CASSQAVIINQKLFF
TRBJ2-1,TRBD1,many,TRBV7-9,CASSTMDRGSNEQFF
TRBJ2-7,NA,NA,TRBV7-2,CASSRDSQRLYEQYF
TRBJ2-1,NA,few,TRBV7-9,CASSLAEEYNEQFF
TRBJ2-1,TRBD2,many,TRBV28,CASRKRLAGGPREQFF
TRBJ2-5,NA,NA,TRBV7-2,CASSPARRETQYF
TRBJ1-6,NA,few,TRBV28,CASSEIGGRNSPLHF
TRBJ2-3,NA,many,TRBV14,CASSQNTVTDTQYF